Presented here are 14 T cell receptor beta chains from one specimen sequenced in a study of cytotoxic CD8 clonotypes in ibrutinib-treated CLL. Repertoires were generated with immunoSEQ multiplex PCR, while TCRdb's copy carries only in-frame clones and drops some. The sample includes fewer than 35,000 clones, roughly 85% seen only once; the top ten take about 7.8%. Sequences were derived from PBMCs, sampled after 24 months of ibrutinib treatment. The receptors here all came from a human donor with chronic lymphocytic leukemia.

The chain combines TRBV29-1 with TRBJ1-2; a weak D match, TRBD1 (5 bases). This CDR3 contains 12 residues. Per the germline V gene, CDR1 is SQVTM and CDR2 is ANQGSEA. V dropped 5 bases and J dropped 0 bases, with 7 bases sitting between them. CDR3 in DNA: TGCAGCGTTATGGGGGCTAACTATGGCTACACCTTC. Protein: CSVMGANYGYTF.

The rearrangement uses TRBV4-1 and TRBJ1-1, with TRBD1 as a possible D gene (6 bases). Germline lookup yields CDR1 MGHRA and CDR2 YSYEKL. CDR3 size: 17 residues. Between the trimmed V and J ends, which lost 4 bases and 6 bases, there was a span of 24 bases. CDR3: CASSRGRAQGQRPEAFF. CDR3 nucleotides: TGCGCCAGCAGCCGGGGAAGGGCGCAGGGACAACGCCCTGAAGCTTTCTTT.

The rearrangement links TRBV9 to TRBJ2-5, with a tentative D call TRBD2 (7 bases). This CDR3 has 14 amino acids. The ends were cut back, 0 bases at V and 7 bases at J, with 13 bases in the middle. Germline values: CDR1 SGDLS, CDR2 YYNGEE. CDR3 bases: TGTGCCAGCAGCGTAGCGGGGGGCTGGGGGACCCAGTACTTC. Translating gives CASSVAGGWGTQYF. Combining the CDR3 with reference TRBV9 and TRBJ2-5 gives the whole variable domain DSGVTQTPKHLITATGQRVTLRCSPRSGDLSVYWYQQSLDQGLQFLIQYYNGEERAKGNILERFSAQQFPDLHSELNLSSLELGDSALYFCASSVAGGWGTQYFGPGTRLLVL.

This chain joins TRBV15 and TRBJ2-5, with 8 bases aligning to TRBD1. Trimming took 5 bases from V and 5 from J; bases not matched to a gene: 4. The V gene's germline CDR1 is LNHNV and CDR2 YYDKDF (reference sequence). The CDR3 extends over 13 amino acids. CDR3 sequence reads: CATSPDRAETQYF. CDR3 nucleotide sequence: TGTGCCACCAGCCCGGACAGGGCTGAGACCCAGTACTTC.

This sequence joins TRBV5-6 and TRBJ2-7, with 8 bases that match TRBD1. The germline gives CDR1 SGHDT, CDR2 YYEEEE. The CDR3 loop spans 17 amino acids. V lost 3 bases to trimming and J lost 1 base; unmatched junction nucleotides: 12. The CDR3 region has the DNA TGTGCCAGCAGCTCTACGTCGACAGGGGACCTATCCTACGAGCAGTACTTC. Protein product: CASSSTSTGDLSYEQYF.

The rearrangement links TRBV13 to TRBJ2-5; a weak D match, TRBD2 (6 bases). V was cut by 5 bases and J by 5 bases, with 18 bases left in between. Looked up from germline, CDR1 is PRHDT and CDR2 is FYEKMQ (reference sequence). The CDR3 runs to 15 residues. CDR3 bases: TGTGCCAGCAGCCCCCCCGTGGTGGAGGGGGAGACCCAGTACTTC. Its protein product is CASSPPVVEGETQYF.

The J gene is TRBJ2-7, the V gene TRBV19; 7 positions match TRBD1. J gave up 12 bases and V 0 bases, and 8 bases lay outside the gene matches. The germline gives CDR1 LNHDA, CDR2 SQIVND (reference sequence). The CDR3 spans 13 residues. The CDR3, as DNA: TGTGCCAGTAGTATAGACTGGGAGACAGGGCTGTACTTC. Translation: CASSIDWETGLYF.

This rearrangement joins TRBV11-2 to TRBJ2-2; 8 bases fit TRBD1. The V gene's germline CDR1 is SGHAT and CDR2 FQNNGV. J was trimmed by 6 bases and V by 8 bases; bases with no gene match: 5. This CDR3 has 13 residues. CDR3 in amino acids: CASGQGIPGELFF. The CDR3 DNA is TGTGCCAGCGGACAGGGAATTCCCGGGGAGCTGTTTTTT.

Only a few counts were recorded for this clone. The chain joins TRBV10-1 to TRBJ2-7, with 7 bases aligning to TRBD1. Germline loops: CDR1 WNHNN, CDR2 SYGVQD (reference sequence). V trimming: 3 bases; J trimming: 3 bases; junction bases outside the gene matches: 2. CDR3 length equals 13 residues. CDR3 nucleotides: TGCGCCAGCAGTGACGGACAGGACTACGAGCAGTACTTC. It yields the protein CASSDGQDYEQYF.

The chain is built from TRBV9 and TRBJ1-1, with D possibly being TRBD1 (5 bases). Looked up from germline, CDR1 is SGDLS and CDR2 is YYNGEE. The CDR3 is 20 residues long. With 0 bases removed from V and 0 bases from J, the gap between germline ends came to 24 bases. This CDR3 is CASSVATGGAWPQMNTEAFF. CDR3 nucleotide sequence: TGTGCCAGCAGCGTAGCTACGGGGGGAGCTTGGCCTCAAATGAACACTGAAGCTTTCTTT.

The chain combines TRBV6-5 with TRBJ1-5; the D is unclear. Germline assignment: CDR1 MNHEY and CDR2 SVGAGI. This CDR3 has 15 residues. V was trimmed by 6 bases and J by 0 bases, leaving 12 bases between them. The CDR3 DNA is TGTGCCAGCAGCTCTTGGCAGTATAGCAATCAGCCCCAGCATTTT. It specifies CASSSWQYSNQPQHF.

The V gene is TRBV5-1, the J gene TRBJ2-3; D not certain. In germline, CDR1 is SGHRS, CDR2 YFSETQ. Trimming pared 0 bases from V and 2 bases from J, leaving 7 bases between. The CDR3 extends over 14 amino acids. The CDR3 region has the DNA TGCGCCAGCAGCTTGGACAGAAACACAGATACGCAGTATTTT. The encoded protein is CASSLDRNTDTQYF.

This rearrangement joins TRBV6-5 to TRBJ2-7, with TRBD2 identical over 8 bases. The CDR3 covers 16 residues. With V trimmed by 4 bases and J by 4 bases, 12 bases remained unmatched. CDR1 MNHEY and CDR2 SVGAGI come from the germline V gene. In nucleotides, the CDR3 is TGTGCCAGCAGTTTATTAGCTACGGGGGGGCGATACGAGCAGTACTTC. Protein product: CASSLLATGGRYEQYF.

The V gene is TRBV19, the J gene TRBJ1-2; unclear D gene. The length of the CDR3 is 14 residues. V dropped 5 bases and J dropped 5 bases, with 15 bases sitting between them. Germline V gene data show CDR1 as LNHDA and CDR2 as SQIVND (reference sequence). The CDR3 protein is CASSGQRQGYGYTF. The CDR3 DNA follows: TGTGCCAGTAGTGGCCAGAGACAAGGGTATGGCTACACCTTC.